This passage covers 16 T cell receptor beta chains from one sample sequenced in a study of blood T cell repertoires in COVID-19. Profiled with immunoSEQ multiplex PCR; TCRdb holds only in-frame clones, not every one. The sample lists over 70,000 clones, about 77% occurring once. Sample: peripheral blood. These TCRs come from a woman of 80 years or more with acute or convalescent COVID-19.

The rearrangement joins TRBV4-3 to TRBJ2-1; no reliable D call. CDR1 LGHNA and CDR2 YSLEER come from the germline V gene. V dropped 0 bases and J dropped 8 bases, with 17 bases sitting between them. This CDR3 comprises 16 residues. The DNA of the CDR3 is TGCGCCAGCAGCCAAGATAGTGTCGGGTTAGGAGATGAGCAGTTCTTC. Its protein product is CASSQDSVGLGDEQFF.

This clone came up once. The CDR3 reads CAWSRTSGGARYEQYF. In DNA form, the CDR3 reads TGTGCCTGGTCTAGGACTAGCGGGGGTGCCCGCTACGAGCAGTACTTC. The chain recombines TRBV30 with TRBJ2-7; 13 bases are shared with TRBD2. Germline CDR1 reads GTSNPN; CDR2 reads SVGIG (reference sequence). The CDR3 covers 16 residues. V dropped 5 bases and J dropped 3; count of bases not matched to a gene: 10.

This clone was counted between two and nine times. The rearrangement uses TRBV28 and TRBJ2-5; 7 bases agree with TRBD2. V lost 8 bases, J lost 0 bases, and 9 bases stayed unmatched. Germline lookup yields CDR1 MDHEN and CDR2 SYDVKM. The CDR3 covers 15 residues. The CDR3: CASQSGEGYQETQYF. The CDR3 DNA follows: TGTGCCAGCCAATCCGGGGAGGGGTACCAAGAGACCCAGTACTTC.

The CDR3 sequence is CASSHGLAGGERETQYF. The CDR3, as DNA: TGCGCCAGCAGCCACGGACTAGCGGGAGGGGAGCGGGAGACCCAGTACTTC. The V gene is TRBV5-1, the J gene TRBJ2-5; 15 bases map to TRBD2. With V trimmed by 4 bases and J by 5 bases, 9 bases remained unmatched. CDR3 length: 17 residues. The germline V gene has CDR1 SGHRS and CDR2 YFSETQ.

V usage is TRBV9 and J usage is TRBJ2-2; D is ambiguous. Germline CDR1 reads SGDLS; CDR2 reads YYNGEE. The germline V and J ends were trimmed by 1 base and 7 bases, with 5 bases remaining between them. This CDR3 is 12 amino acids long. The CDR3 nucleotides are TGTGCCAGCAGCGTAACGGTCGGGGAGCTGTTTTTT. This translates into CASSVTVGELFF.

CDR3 DNA: TGTGCCAGCAGCCAAGATCTGGCGACTAGCGGTTCGGCAGATACGCAGTATTTT. As protein: CASSQDLATSGSADTQYF. J is TRBJ2-3 and V is TRBV4-2; 9 bases are shared with TRBD2. The CDR3 totals 18 residues. J gave up 4 bases and V 0 bases, and 11 bases lay outside the gene matches. Germline-derived CDR1 and CDR2 are LGHNA and YNFKEQ.

CDR3 protein: CASSMSGQGADTQYF. CDR3 in DNA: TGTGCCAGTAGTATGTCGGGACAGGGGGCAGATACGCAGTATTTT. J is TRBJ2-3 and V is TRBV19; 11 nucleotides line up with TRBD1. This CDR3 is 15 amino acids long. Germline V gene sequence: CDR1 LNHDA, CDR2 SQIVND (reference sequence). With 3 bases clipped from V and 4 bases from J, the junction kept 3 bases outside the gene matches.

This chain joins TRBV19 and TRBJ1-5, with D maybe TRBD1 (5 bases). V was pared by 6 bases and J by 1 base, with 7 bases between. Per germline, CDR1 LNHDA and CDR2 SQIVND (reference sequence). There are 13 residues in the CDR3. The DNA for the CDR3 is TGTGCCAGTAGGGGGCAGAGCAATCAGCCCCAGCATTTT. Translating it yields CASRGQSNQPQHF.

The chain employs TRBV2 and TRBJ2-5, with 12 bases that match TRBD2. J was trimmed by 5 bases and V by 7 bases; bases with no gene match: 8. Germline V gives CDR1 SNHLY, CDR2 FYNNEI. CDR3 size: 15 residues. This chain's CDR3 is CASTKGLAGSETQYF. The CDR3 region has the DNA TGTGCCAGCACCAAGGGACTAGCGGGCTCCGAGACCCAGTACTTC.

This chain uses TRBV7-2 with TRBJ2-5; perhaps TRBD2 as D (5 bases). The germline CDR1 and CDR2 sequences are SGHTA and FQGNSA. The CDR3 extends over 14 amino acids. Trimming removed 3 bases from V and 1 base from J, with 9 bases in between. CDR3 sequence reads: CASSFQGGQETQYF. CDR3 DNA sequence: TGTGCCAGCAGCTTTCAAGGAGGCCAAGAGACCCAGTACTTC.

The chain is built from TRBV6-5 and TRBJ1-4; 7 bases line up with TRBD1. The length of the CDR3 is 14 residues. Trimming removed 6 bases from V and 7 bases from J; junction bases left unmatched: 8. CDR1 and CDR2 (germline): MNHEY, SVGAGI. CDR3 nucleotide sequence: TGTGCCAGCAGAACCACGGGGACAGTTGAAAAACTGTTTTTT. As protein: CASRTTGTVEKLFF.

The CDR3 reads CASSPLPLAGSSYNEQFF. CDR3 DNA: TGCGCCAGCAGCCCGCTCCCCTTAGCGGGATCCTCCTACAATGAGCAGTTCTTC. This chain joins TRBV5-1 and TRBJ2-1; 8 bases are a match to TRBD2. CDR1 SGHRS and CDR2 YFSETQ come from the germline V gene. V lost 4 bases and J lost 0; bases outside the gene matches: 12. The CDR3 loop spans 18 amino acids.

Of note for this clone: This may arise from a read error, as a much more abundant clone is one base away. The V and J genes are TRBV27 and TRBJ2-2; D is possibly TRBD1 (7 bases). V dropped 4 bases and J dropped 7 bases, with 16 bases sitting between them. CDR3 length equals 15 residues. Germline assignment: CDR1 MNHEY and CDR2 SMNVEV (reference sequence). CDR3 in amino acids: CASSSATQGGGELFF. CDR3 DNA sequence: TGTGCCAGCAGTTCGGCGACCCAGGGGGGCGGGGAGCTGTTTTTT.

This clone was picked up one time. V gene TRBV9 combines with J gene TRBJ1-1, with 8 positions matching TRBD1. The CDR3 sequence is 16 residues long. Trimming at V came to 0 bases and at J to 0 bases, leaving 4 bases not matched to a gene. In germline, CDR1 is SGDLS, CDR2 YYNGEE. CDR3 protein: CASSVGGTGVNTEAFF. DNA for the CDR3: TGTGCCAGCAGCGTAGGGGGGACAGGAGTGAACACTGAAGCTTTCTTT.

The V gene is TRBV2, the J gene TRBJ1-5; no firm D call. This CDR3 is built from 14 residues. V was clipped by 2 bases and J by 7 bases, with 12 bases between them. Germline V lookup: CDR1 SNHLY, CDR2 FYNNEI. The CDR3 loop is CASSELGGRQPQHF. The CDR3 coding sequence is TGTGCCAGCAGTGAACTGGGTGGGAGGCAGCCCCAGCATTTT.

This clone was seen a few times. The chain is built from TRBV4-1 and TRBJ1-2, with 7 bases aligning to TRBD1. The CDR3 is 17 amino acids. Per the germline V gene, CDR1 is MGHRA and CDR2 is YSYEKL. V trimming: 4 bases; J trimming: 0 bases; junction bases outside the gene matches: 11. CDR3 residues: CASSPNLSTGANYGYTF. CDR3 coding DNA: TGCGCCAGCAGCCCGAATCTTTCAACAGGGGCTAACTATGGCTACACCTTC.